This T cell receptor beta chain was profiled in a study of T cells in Graves' hyperthyroidism and ophthalmopathy (dated by TCRdb to the late 2010s). For the study in its entirety: Peripheral blood samples were taken at initial diagnosis, before any treatment was given. Prospective prediction of ophthalmopathy was tested in an independent validation cohort consisting of about 19 hyperthyroidism patients and around 16 patients who later progressed to ophthalmopathy. In roughly six Graves' hyperthyroidism patients, the study also compared T-cell repertoires from thyroid tissue with T-cell repertoires from blood. The 75 to 100 discovery patients were divided at random into training and test sets in a 7:3 ratio. Once sampling was done, hyperthyroidism patients were given methimazole at a starting dose of 30 mg daily, whereas ophthalmopathy patients were given high-dose intravenous methylprednisolone. The paper describes TCR Vbeta CDR3 sequencing of 140 or so peripheral blood samples, made up of around 41 ophthalmopathy patients, around 73 hyperthyroidism patients and roughly 17 progressor patients. TCR V-J signatures able to tell the groups apart were searched for in a discovery cohort of 100 patients, of whom 40 to 45 had Graves' ophthalmopathy and around 57 had stable Graves' hyperthyroidism. Study-wide conclusions, independent of this receptor: Sample size was not statistically predetermined, and blinding of investigators to group allocation was not performed. Most expanded thyroid clonotypes (frequency above 0.001) were also detected in blood, suggesting blood repertoires may reflect thyroid immune responses. During validation, the model predicted progression to ophthalmopathy a median of around 7 months ahead of onset, with more than 55% sensitivity and almost 75% specificity. A model built on a 13 V-J signature distinguished ophthalmopathy from stable hyperthyroidism, reaching approximately 89% sensitivity and around 81% specificity in cross-validation and 80%/75% in testing.

This clonotype was recorded a few times. Its antigen target is currently unknown. No much larger clone exists at a distance of one base, and base qualities are not known. From cysteine to phenylalanine, the CDR3 is 14 amino acids long. CDR3 DNA only is kept here, 42 bases in frame from base 1. V drops 6 bases and J drops 4 bases, leaving 12 bases in between. From a lookup of the germline V gene, CDR1 and CDR2 are SNHLY and FYNNEI. A patient counted as having stable Graves' hyperthyroidism if no progression to ophthalmopathy occurred over 18 months of follow-up. Hyperthyroidism patients were aged 18 to 65 years and newly diagnosed, with disease duration of less than 2 months. The study excluded patients with uncontrolled infections, other autoimmune diseases, pregnancy or lactation. Diagnoses were based on clinical symptoms, serum thyroxine and TRAb, thyroid ultrasound and orbital computed tomography. PBMCs were separated from roughly 9.3 ml of fresh peripheral blood using Ficoll-Paque density gradient centrifugation. Total RNA was extracted with Trizol reagent, and quality was checked on an Agilent 2100 Bioanalyzer.

The TCR beta CDR3 regions were amplified from the RNA transcripts. The first round of RT-PCR for the TCR CDR3 was performed with the HTBI primer set and the Qiagen OneStep RT-PCR kit. Libraries were constructed in a second round of multiplex PCR, after which size selection and purification were carried out. Sequencing of the libraries was done on an Illumina HiSeq2000 using paired-end 100 bp reads. In the original analysis: SOAPnuke was used to process the raw data, throwing out any read that contained adapters or uncalled bases, had a mean Phred below 15, or lacked an exact constant-primer or identifier match. COPE v1.2.5 was used to merge high-quality paired reads, and clonotypes were defined as unique nucleotide sequences. MiTCR v1.1 was used to align clonotypes to the IMGT TRBV, TRBD and TRBJ reference segments. Analysis was restricted to V-J combinations with a frequency above 0.0001, which covered approximately 99% of repertoires. A TCS score was defined as the ratio between F50 (clonal expansion) and ExV (chaos), using BLOSUM62-based TCRdist between CDR3 peptides within each V-J. Welch's t-statistics and random forest reduced roughly 530 V-J features to 10 to 15, which were used in a naive Bayes classifier (R e1071). TCRdb ran its own pipeline on the public reads, namely fastp trimming at Q25 and MiXCR clone calling, and kept in-frame beta chains. When rows share a CDR3 protein, they turn into one entry using the most common DNA and genes. The authors' filters were not applied to this entry. The sample table lists 300,000 or so distinct CDR3 sequences, roughly 20% of them with a count of one. Roughly 49% of the sample goes to the ten largest clones.

The sequencing sample was made of blood. This receptor chain uses TRBV2 and TRBJ1-4; tentative D gene TRBD1, with 6 bases matching. This clonotype was sampled from a woman aged 50 to 60 with Graves' hyperthyroidism. Here the CDR3 is given as CASSDTGYNEKLFF. The DNA sequence is given as TGTGCCAGCAGCGACACAGGGTATAATGAAAAACTGTTTTTT.